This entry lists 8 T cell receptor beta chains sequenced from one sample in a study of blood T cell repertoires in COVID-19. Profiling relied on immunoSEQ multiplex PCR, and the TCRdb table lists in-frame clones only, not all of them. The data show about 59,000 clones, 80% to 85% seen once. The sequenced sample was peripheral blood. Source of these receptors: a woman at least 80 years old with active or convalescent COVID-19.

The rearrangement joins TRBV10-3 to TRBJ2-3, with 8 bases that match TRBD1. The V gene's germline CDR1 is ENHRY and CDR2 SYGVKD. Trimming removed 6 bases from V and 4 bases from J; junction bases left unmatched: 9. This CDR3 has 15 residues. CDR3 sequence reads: CAIRGSQGAADTQYF. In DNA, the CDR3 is TGTGCCATCAGGGGTAGTCAGGGGGCCGCAGATACGCAGTATTTT.

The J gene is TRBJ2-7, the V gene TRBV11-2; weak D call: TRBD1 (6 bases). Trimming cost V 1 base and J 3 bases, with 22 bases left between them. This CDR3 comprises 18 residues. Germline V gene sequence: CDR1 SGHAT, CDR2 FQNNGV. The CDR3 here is CASSLVGSFGGEGYEQYF. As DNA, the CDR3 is TGTGCCAGCAGCTTAGTCGGGTCATTTGGGGGCGAGGGCTACGAGCAGTACTTC.

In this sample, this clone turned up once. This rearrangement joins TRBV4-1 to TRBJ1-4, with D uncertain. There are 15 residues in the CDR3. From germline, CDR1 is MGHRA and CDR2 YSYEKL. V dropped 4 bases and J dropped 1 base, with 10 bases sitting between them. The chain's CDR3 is CASSLPPLTNEKLFF. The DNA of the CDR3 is TGCGCCAGCAGCCTCCCACCACTAACTAATGAAAAACTGTTTTTT.

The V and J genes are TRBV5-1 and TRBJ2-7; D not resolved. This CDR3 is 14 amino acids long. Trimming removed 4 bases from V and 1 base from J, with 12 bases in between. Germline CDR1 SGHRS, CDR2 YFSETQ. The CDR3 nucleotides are TGCGCCAGCAGCAGTAGTAAAAATTCCTACGAGCAGTACTTC. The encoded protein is CASSSSKNSYEQYF.

The CDR3 region is CASGGAGTQNIQYF. CDR3 coding DNA: TGTGCCAGCGGGGGGGCTGGAACTCAAAACATTCAGTACTTC. V is TRBV2 and J is TRBJ2-4; possibly TRBD2 for D (7 bases). Between the trimmed V and J ends, which lost 8 bases and 5 bases, there was a span of 16 bases. CDR3 length: 14 residues. The germline V gene has CDR1 SNHLY and CDR2 FYNNEI.

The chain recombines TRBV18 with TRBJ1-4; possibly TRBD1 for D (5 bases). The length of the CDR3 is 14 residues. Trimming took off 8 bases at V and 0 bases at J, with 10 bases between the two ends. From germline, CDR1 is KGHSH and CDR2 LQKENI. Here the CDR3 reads CASADRATNEKLFF. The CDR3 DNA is TGTGCCAGCGCCGACAGAGCAACTAATGAAAAACTGTTTTTT.

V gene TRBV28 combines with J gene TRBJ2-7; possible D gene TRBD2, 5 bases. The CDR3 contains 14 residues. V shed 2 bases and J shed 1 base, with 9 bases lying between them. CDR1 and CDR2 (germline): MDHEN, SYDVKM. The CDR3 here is CASSLEGSSYEQYF. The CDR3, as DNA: TGTGCCAGCAGTTTAGAGGGCAGTTCCTACGAGCAGTACTTC.

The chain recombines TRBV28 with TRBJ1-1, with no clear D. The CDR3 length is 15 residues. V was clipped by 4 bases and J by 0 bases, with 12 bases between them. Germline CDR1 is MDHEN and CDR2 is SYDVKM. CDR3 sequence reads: CASSSPSYMNTEAFF. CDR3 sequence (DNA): TGTGCCAGCAGTTCCCCCTCATACATGAACACTGAAGCTTTCTTT.